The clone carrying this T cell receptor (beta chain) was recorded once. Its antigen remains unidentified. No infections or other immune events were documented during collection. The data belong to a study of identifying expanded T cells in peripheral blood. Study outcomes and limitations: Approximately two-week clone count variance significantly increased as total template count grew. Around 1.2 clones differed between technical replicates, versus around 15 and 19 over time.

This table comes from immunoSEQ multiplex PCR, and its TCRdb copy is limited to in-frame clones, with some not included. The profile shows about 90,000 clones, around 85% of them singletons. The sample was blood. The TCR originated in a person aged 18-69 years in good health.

CDR3 sequence (DNA): TGTGCCAGTCGACAAGGGGGGGCCAGTGAGCAGTTCTTC. Protein sequence: CASRQGGASEQFF. The chain uses TRBV2 and TRBJ2-1; a weak D match, TRBD2 (7 bases). Germline V gene sequence: CDR1 SNHLY, CDR2 FYNNEI. The CDR3 runs 13 residues. Trimming left V 9 bases short and J 9 bases short, with 18 bases between.